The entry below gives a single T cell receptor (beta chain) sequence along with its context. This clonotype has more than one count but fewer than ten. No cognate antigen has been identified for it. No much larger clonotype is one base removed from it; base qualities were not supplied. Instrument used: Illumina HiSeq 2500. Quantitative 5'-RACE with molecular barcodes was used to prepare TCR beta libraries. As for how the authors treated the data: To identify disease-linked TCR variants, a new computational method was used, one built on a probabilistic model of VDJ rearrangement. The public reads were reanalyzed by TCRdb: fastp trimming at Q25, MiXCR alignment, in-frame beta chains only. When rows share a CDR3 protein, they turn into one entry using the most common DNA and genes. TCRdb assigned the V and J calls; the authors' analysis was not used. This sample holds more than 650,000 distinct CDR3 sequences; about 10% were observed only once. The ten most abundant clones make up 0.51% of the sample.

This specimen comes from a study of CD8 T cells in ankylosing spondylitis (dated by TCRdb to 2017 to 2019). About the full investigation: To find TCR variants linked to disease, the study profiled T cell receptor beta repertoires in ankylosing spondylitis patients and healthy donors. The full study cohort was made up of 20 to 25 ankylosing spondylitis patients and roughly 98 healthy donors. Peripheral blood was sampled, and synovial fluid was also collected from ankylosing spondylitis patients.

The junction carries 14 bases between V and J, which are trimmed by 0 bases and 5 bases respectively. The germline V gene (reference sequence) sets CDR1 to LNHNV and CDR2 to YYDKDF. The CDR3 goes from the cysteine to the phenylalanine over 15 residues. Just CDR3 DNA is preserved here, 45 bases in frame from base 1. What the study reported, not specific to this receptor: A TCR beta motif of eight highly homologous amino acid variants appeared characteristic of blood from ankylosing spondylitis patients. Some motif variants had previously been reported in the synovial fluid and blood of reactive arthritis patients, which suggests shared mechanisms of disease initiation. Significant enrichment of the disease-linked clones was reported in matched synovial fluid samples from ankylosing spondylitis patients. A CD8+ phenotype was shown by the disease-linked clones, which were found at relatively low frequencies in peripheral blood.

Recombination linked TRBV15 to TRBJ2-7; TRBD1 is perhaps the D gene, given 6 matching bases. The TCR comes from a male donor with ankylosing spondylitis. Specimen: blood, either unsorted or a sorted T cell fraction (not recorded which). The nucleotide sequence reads TGTGCCACCAGCAGAGACGCTTACAGGGTCAACGAGCAGTACTTC. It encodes CATSRDAYRVNEQYF.